The 10 T cell receptor beta chains reported below all come from one sample, sequenced in a study of identical twins. TCRdb re-analysed the 5' RACE reads in MiXCR, keeping a single row per CDR3 protein. The data contain fewer than 900,000 distinct CDR3 sequences, 21% of them singletons. The data were also submitted as part of a second study, on T cells expressing NK-cell markers.

The sample taken for sequencing was PBMCs. The origin of the receptors is a young woman in good health.

The chain joins TRBV18 to TRBJ2-1; 11 positions match TRBD2. Germline CDR1 is KGHSH and CDR2 is LQKENI. The junction had 7 bases not matched to a gene; V was cut back by 2 bases and J by 7 bases. This CDR3 spans 16 amino acids. This chain's CDR3 is CASSPKLAGVMNEQFF. CDR3 DNA: TGTGCCAGCTCACCAAAACTAGCGGGGGTGATGAATGAGCAGTTCTTC.

This clonotype was seen many times. The chain carries TRBV3-1 and TRBJ2-1; D gene uncertain. V was clipped by 1 base and J by 6 bases, with 10 bases between them. The CDR3 has 14 amino acids. From germline, CDR1 is LGHDT and CDR2 YNNKEL (reference sequence). CDR3 amino acids: CASSQVSIINEQFF. The CDR3 DNA sequence: TGTGCCAGCAGCCAAGTCTCGATTATCAATGAGCAGTTCTTC.

This clonotype was detected only a few times. This chain joins TRBV7-9 and TRBJ2-7; D gene unclear. V lost 6 bases, J lost 2 bases, and 14 bases lay in between. The germline V gene has CDR1 SEHNR and CDR2 FQNEAQ (reference sequence). This CDR3 is built from 14 residues. CDR3 residues: CASSLKDLAYEQYF. CDR3 bases: TGTGCCAGCAGTCTTAAGGACCTCGCCTACGAGCAGTACTTC. The entire variable domain, with the rest obtained from reference TRBV7-9 and TRBJ2-7, is as follows: DTGVSQNPRHKITKRGQNVTFRCDPISEHNRLYWYRQTLGQGPEFLTYFQNEAQLEKSRLLSDRFSAERPKGSFSTLEIQRTEQGDSAMYLCASSLKDLAYEQYFGPGTRLTVT.

The chain combines TRBV6-5 with TRBJ2-6; D is undetermined. CDR1 MNHEY and CDR2 SVGAGI come from the germline V gene. The CDR3 is made up of 16 amino acids. Between the trimmed V and J ends, which lost 0 bases and 0 bases, there was a span of 6 bases. The DNA of the CDR3 is TGTGCCAGCAGTTACTCTCCGAGCTCTGGGGCCAACGTCCTGACTTTC. This encodes CASSYSPSSGANVLTF.

This clonotype has more than one count but fewer than ten. The V gene is TRBV12-3 or TRBV12-4, the J gene TRBJ2-3; 11 nucleotides agree with TRBD2. The V segment lost 5 bases and the J segment 2 bases; nucleotides outside the gene matches: 18. This CDR3 has 20 amino acids. The CDR3 loop is CASSPLLGSGRAATTDTQYF. For the CDR3, the DNA is TGTGCCAGCAGTCCCCTTTTGGGTAGCGGGAGGGCCGCGACCACAGATACGCAGTATTTT.

This clonotype was found a few times. DNA of the CDR3: TGCAGTGCTAGTAAGGGTTTGGCCACTGAAGCTTTCTTT. Amino acid sequence: CSASKGLATEAFF. J is TRBJ1-1 and V is TRBV20-1; D gene unclear. The V end lost 3 bases, the J end lost 4 bases, and 12 bases lay between the germline ends. The CDR3 contains 13 residues. Germline V gives CDR1 DFQATT, CDR2 SNEGSKA (reference sequence).

The chain has TRBV20-1 and TRBJ2-5; 10 bases line up with TRBD1. The germline CDR1 and CDR2 sequences are DFQATT and SNEGSKA (reference sequence). The CDR3 has 16 residues. V dropped 0 bases and J dropped 1; count of bases not matched to a gene: 5. The CDR3 reads CSARDFGQGVQETQYF. DNA for the CDR3: TGCAGTGCTAGAGATTTCGGACAGGGGGTCCAAGAGACCCAGTACTTC.

The chain recombines TRBV27 with TRBJ2-7; D gene unclear. V gave up 2 bases and J gave up 5 bases, with 10 bases separating them. Germline CDR1 reads MNHEY; CDR2 reads SMNVEV (reference sequence). The CDR3 loop spans 13 amino acids. The CDR3 spells CASSLTLVDEQYF. The CDR3 nucleotides are TGTGCCAGCAGTTTAACGCTAGTGGACGAGCAGTACTTC.

The table lists this clonotype with a few counts. The CDR3 coding sequence is TGTGCCAGCAGCCCACGGGAGGGAACGGGCGAGCAGTACTTC. Protein sequence: CASSPREGTGEQYF. The rearrangement uses TRBV7-2 and TRBJ2-7; 8 bases map to TRBD2. With 5 bases clipped from V and 6 bases from J, the junction kept 9 bases outside the gene matches. This CDR3 spans 14 amino acids. Germline CDR1 reads SGHTA; CDR2 reads FQGNSA.

The gene calls are TRBV5-1 and TRBJ2-2, with a tentative D call TRBD1 (6 bases). The CDR3 has 14 amino acids. Germline CDR1 SGHRS, CDR2 YFSETQ. Trimming pared 7 bases from V and 5 bases from J, leaving 15 bases between. The CDR3 loop reads CASGTGSGTGELFF. The CDR3 DNA is TGCGCCAGCGGAACAGGGTCTGGAACCGGGGAGCTGTTTTTT.